Listed here are 4 T cell receptor beta chains from one sample, sequenced in a study of blood T cell repertoires in COVID-19. Some clones are missing from TCRdb's copy, which holds only in-frame ones; the method was immunoSEQ multiplex PCR. Of fewer than 400,000 clones listed, around 86% were seen once; the top ten hold approximately 5%. Sequenced sample: PBMCs or T cells enriched from blood (not recorded which). The receptor source for this set is a man aged 60 to 75 who had recovered from COVID-19.

The rearrangement uses TRBV19 and TRBJ1-2, with TRBD1 identical over 9 bases. The CDR3 covers 17 residues. The germline gives CDR1 LNHDA, CDR2 SQIVND (reference sequence). J was trimmed by 4 bases and V by 4 bases; bases with no gene match: 13. Here the CDR3 DNA reads TGTGCCAGTAGTAGAAATCACAGGGGGCGCTCCGTCTATGGCTACACCTTC. As protein: CASSRNHRGRSVYGYTF.

This sequence joins TRBV2 and TRBJ2-1; D possibly matches TRBD1 or TRBD2 (10 bases each). Germline lookup yields CDR1 SNHLY and CDR2 FYNNEI. CDR3 length: 18 amino acids. V lost 6 bases and J 7 bases, leaving 28 bases between the germline ends. CDR3 DNA sequence: TGTGCCAGCAGCCGGGACAGGGGAGCGGGAGGGCCGAAAAATGAGCAGTTCTTC. This sequence encodes CASSRDRGAGGPKNEQFF. Drawing the rest from reference TRBV2 and TRBJ2-1, the complete variable domain is EPEVTQTPSHQVTQMGQEVILRCVPISNHLYFYWYRQILGQKVEFLVSFYNNEISEKSEIFDDQFSVERPDGSNFTLKIRSTKLEDSAMYFCASSRDRGAGGPKNEQFFGPGTRLTVL.

The chain's CDR3 is CASRRDFDYEQYF. Written as DNA, the CDR3 is TGTGCCAGCAGGAGGGACTTCGACTACGAGCAGTACTTC. The J gene is TRBJ2-7, the V gene TRBV12-3 or TRBV12-4; tentatively, D is TRBD2 (6 bases). Between the trimmed V and J ends, which lost 6 bases and 3 bases, there was a span of 12 bases. This CDR3 comprises 13 residues.

The chain uses TRBV14 and TRBJ2-7; 7 nucleotides match TRBD2. The CDR3 has 15 amino acids. V lost 0 bases to trimming and J lost 7 bases; unmatched junction nucleotides: 9. Germline-derived CDR1 and CDR2 are SGHDN and FVKESK. The CDR3, as DNA: TGTGCCAGCAGCCAAGATGGGGCGGGAGCTGGGGAGCAGTACTTC. Translation gives CASSQDGAGAGEQYF.